The sequence of this TCR beta chain was determined in a study of CD8 T cells in ankylosing spondylitis. Whole-study findings and limits: It appeared that ankylosing spondylitis blood was characterized by a TCR beta motif of several highly homologous variants. In the blood and synovial fluid of reactive arthritis, some motif variants had been previously reported. Disease-linked clones were reportedly significantly enriched in matched ankylosing spondylitis synovial fluid.

TCR beta libraries were made by quantitative 5'-RACE with molecular barcodes. MiXCR was run by TCRdb on the 5' RACE reads, yielding one entry per CDR3 protein. The sample has about 700,000 distinct CDR3 sequences; under 20% are singletons. V dropped 5 bases and J dropped 4 bases, with 11 bases sitting between them. In germline, CDR1 is SGHTA, CDR2 FQGTGA. The CDR3 is 13 amino acids. This clonotype was counted between two and nine times. Its antigen is undetermined. The TCR sequence derives from a male donor with ankylosing spondylitis. The chain has TRBV7-3 and TRBJ1-1, with D tentatively TRBD1 (6 bases). Sequencing input: blood, either unsorted or a sorted T cell fraction (not recorded which). CDR3: CASSRNRVTEAFF. The CDR3 bases are TGTGCCAGCAGCCGAAACAGGGTCACTGAAGCTTTCTTT.